Presented here are 17 T cell receptor beta chains from one specimen sequenced in a study of monozygotic twins with inflammatory bowel disease. After re-calling the 5' RACE reads, TCRdb lists one entry per CDR3 protein, DNA absent. This repertoire includes 150,000 to 200,000 distinct CDR3 sequences. The source material was blood. Receptors originate from a human donor with ulcerative colitis or Crohn's disease, or a healthy co-twin of an affected twin (not recorded which).

This chain connects TRBV28 to TRBJ1-1; TCRdb picks TRBD1, but there is no DNA to check that call. The CDR3 has 16 amino acids. Germline V gives CDR1 MDHEN, CDR2 SYDVKM. The CDR3: CASSFPGTIRGTEAFF.

The chain couples TRBV6-5 to TRBJ2-7; with no DNA, the TCRdb D assignment of TRBD1 cannot be verified. Germline V gene sequence: CDR1 MNHEY, CDR2 SVGAGI. This CDR3 spans 14 amino acids. The CDR3: CASSSTGESYEQYF.

V usage is TRBV7-8 and J usage is TRBJ2-3; as DNA is missing, the TRBD2 call by TCRdb cannot be tested. Germline V gene sequence: CDR1 SGHVS, CDR2 FQNEAQ. This CDR3 has 16 residues. CDR3 amino acids: CASSLAPSGMKDTQYF.

V is TRBV7-9 and J is TRBJ2-3; TCRdb proposes TRBD2, but this gene call is untestable without DNA. The CDR3 length is 16 residues. The germline V gene has CDR1 SEHNR and CDR2 FQNEAQ (reference sequence). The CDR3 loop reads CASSSGTSGGSDTQYF.

The V gene is TRBV5-1, the J gene TRBJ2-3; TCRdb reports TRBD1, a call that lacks DNA to check it against. This CDR3 contains 13 residues. The V gene's germline CDR1 is SGHRS and CDR2 YFSETQ. The CDR3 sequence: CASSQGSTDTQYF.

This chain uses TRBV29-1 with TRBJ1-1. Germline CDR1 and CDR2: SQVTM and ANQGSEA. The CDR3 contains 14 residues. The CDR3 sequence: CSVVGGRRVTEAFF.

V and J are TRBV7-2 and TRBJ2-5; absent DNA, TCRdb's TRBD2 call cannot be checked. The germline V gene has CDR1 SGHTA and CDR2 FQGNSA. The CDR3 is 16 residues long. The CDR3 reads CASSLVRLAGTETQYF.

The chain has TRBV20-1 and TRBJ2-3. This CDR3 is 13 amino acids long. From germline, CDR1 is DFQATT and CDR2 SNEGSKA (reference sequence). CDR3 sequence reads: CSARLQPTDTQYF.

The gene calls are TRBV2 and TRBJ2-5; there is no DNA to check the TCRdb D call of TRBD1. This CDR3 is 14 amino acids long. CDR1 is SNHLY, CDR2 FYNNEI, per germline. The CDR3 spells CASSEDRGQETQYF.

The chain has TRBV27 and TRBJ2-1; TCRdb's D call, TRBD1, is unchecked because there is no DNA. This CDR3 has 16 residues. From germline, CDR1 is MNHEY and CDR2 SMNVEV (reference sequence). Here the CDR3 reads CASSLNLPWGTNEQFF.

The chain employs TRBV12-3 or TRBV12-4 and TRBJ2-7; without DNA, the TCRdb call of TRBD1 cannot be checked. This CDR3 comprises 15 residues. CDR3 amino acids: CASSPGTGRTYEQYF.

The chain carries TRBV5-1 and TRBJ2-2; the D call from TCRdb, TRBD1, cannot be confirmed without DNA. This CDR3 has 17 residues. Germline V gives CDR1 SGHRS, CDR2 YFSETQ. The CDR3 is CASSFPQPISNTGELFF.

This chain's CDR3 is CASSRHGDTDTQYF. The J gene is TRBJ2-3, the V gene TRBV5-4. Germline CDR1 SGHNT, CDR2 YYREEE (reference sequence). The CDR3 is 14 amino acids.

The chain combines TRBV20-1 with TRBJ1-1; the TCRdb D gene call, TRBD1, has no DNA to confirm it. Germline V CDR1 and CDR2: DFQATT, SNEGSKA (reference sequence). The CDR3 sequence is 15 residues long. The CDR3 region is CSARGDAGGFFEAFF.

The rearrangement uses TRBV5-1 and TRBJ1-1. Germline values: CDR1 SGHRS, CDR2 YFSETQ. The CDR3 sequence is 13 residues long. The CDR3 reads CASSLAWGTEAFF. Using reference TRBV5-1 and TRBJ1-1 for the parts outside the CDR3, the full variable domain is KAGVTQTPRYLIKTRGQQVTLSCSPISGHRSVSWYQQTPGQGLQFLFEYFSETQRNKGNFPGRFSGRQFSNSRSEMNVSTLELGDSALYLCASSLAWGTEAFFGQGTRLTVV.

The chain has TRBV20-1 and TRBJ2-7; TCRdb names TRBD1, which stays unverified in the absence of DNA. The length of the CDR3 is 13 residues. Germline lookup yields CDR1 DFQATT and CDR2 SNEGSKA (reference sequence). The CDR3 here is CSASQGGGYEQYF.

The chain uses TRBV27 and TRBJ1-2. Germline CDR1 is MNHEY and CDR2 is SMNVEV (reference sequence). The CDR3 runs 14 residues. The CDR3 sequence: CASSLWGSSYGYTF.